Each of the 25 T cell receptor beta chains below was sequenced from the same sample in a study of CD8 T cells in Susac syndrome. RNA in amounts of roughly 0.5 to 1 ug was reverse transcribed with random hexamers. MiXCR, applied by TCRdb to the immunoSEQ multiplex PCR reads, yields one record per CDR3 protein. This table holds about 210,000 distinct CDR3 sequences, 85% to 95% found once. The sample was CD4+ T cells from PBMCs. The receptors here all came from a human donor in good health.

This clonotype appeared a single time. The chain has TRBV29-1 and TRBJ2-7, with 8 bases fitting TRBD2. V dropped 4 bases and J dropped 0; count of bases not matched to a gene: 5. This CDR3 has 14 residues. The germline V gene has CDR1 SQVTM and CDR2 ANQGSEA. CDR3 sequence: CSVVEGTSSYEQYF. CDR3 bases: TGCAGCGTTGTCGAGGGGACTAGCTCCTACGAGCAGTACTTC.

The CDR3 DNA is TGCGCCAGCAGCCAAGATCGACAGGGGAGCTCCTACAATGAGCAGTTCTTC. Its protein product is CASSQDRQGSSYNEQFF. The rearrangement uses TRBV4-1 and TRBJ2-1, with 8 bases matching TRBD1. Germline V gives CDR1 MGHRA, CDR2 YSYEKL. V was pared by 0 bases and J by 0 bases, with 4 bases of the junction left unmatched. The CDR3 length is 17 residues.

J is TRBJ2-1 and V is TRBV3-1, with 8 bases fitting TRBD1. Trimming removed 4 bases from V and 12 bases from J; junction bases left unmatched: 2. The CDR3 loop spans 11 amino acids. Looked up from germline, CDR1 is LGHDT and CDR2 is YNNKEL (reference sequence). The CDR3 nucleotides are TGTGCCAGCAGCCGGACAGGGTGGCAGTTCTTC. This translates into CASSRTGWQFF.

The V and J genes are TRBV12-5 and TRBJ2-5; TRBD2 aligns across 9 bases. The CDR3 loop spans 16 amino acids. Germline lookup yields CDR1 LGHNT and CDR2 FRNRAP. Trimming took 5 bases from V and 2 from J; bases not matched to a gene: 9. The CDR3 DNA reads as TGTGCTAGTGGTGTCTCTGGCGGGAGGGGGCAAGAGACCCAGTACTTC. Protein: CASGVSGGRGQETQYF. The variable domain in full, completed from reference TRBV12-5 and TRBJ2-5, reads DARVTQTPRHKVTEMGQEVTMRCQPILGHNTVFWYRQTMMQGLELLAYFRNRAPLDDSGMPKDRFSAEMPDATLATLKIQPSEPRDSAVYFCASGVSGGRGQETQYFGPGTRLLVL.

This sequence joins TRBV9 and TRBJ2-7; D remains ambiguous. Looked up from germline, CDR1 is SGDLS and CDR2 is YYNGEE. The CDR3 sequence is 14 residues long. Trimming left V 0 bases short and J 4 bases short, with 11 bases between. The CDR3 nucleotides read TGTGCCAGCAGCGTAGGTGGAAATCTTTACGAGCAGTACTTC. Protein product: CASSVGGNLYEQYF.

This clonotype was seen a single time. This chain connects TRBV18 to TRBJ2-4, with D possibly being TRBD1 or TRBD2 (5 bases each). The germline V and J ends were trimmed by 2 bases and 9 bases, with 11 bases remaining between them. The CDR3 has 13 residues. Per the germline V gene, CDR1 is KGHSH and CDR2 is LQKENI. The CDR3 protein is CASSPIGDVIQYF. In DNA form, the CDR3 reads TGTGCCAGCTCACCAATCGGGGACGTCATTCAGTACTTC.

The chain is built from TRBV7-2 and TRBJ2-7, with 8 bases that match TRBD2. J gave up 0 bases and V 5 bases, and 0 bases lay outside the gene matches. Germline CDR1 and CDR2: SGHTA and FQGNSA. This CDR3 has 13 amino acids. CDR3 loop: CASSTSGSYEQYF. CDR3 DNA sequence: TGTGCCAGCAGCACTAGCGGCTCCTACGAGCAGTACTTC.

The CDR3 loop reads CASSPIDTQRHHGYTF. CDR3 nucleotides: TGTGCCAGCAGCCCAATCGACACCCAGCGGCATCATGGCTACACCTTC. This chain joins TRBV3-1 and TRBJ1-2; the D is unclear. Trimming shortened V by 4 bases and J by 6 bases, and 21 bases separated the two germline ends. Germline V gene data show CDR1 as LGHDT and CDR2 as YNNKEL (reference sequence). The CDR3 loop spans 16 amino acids.

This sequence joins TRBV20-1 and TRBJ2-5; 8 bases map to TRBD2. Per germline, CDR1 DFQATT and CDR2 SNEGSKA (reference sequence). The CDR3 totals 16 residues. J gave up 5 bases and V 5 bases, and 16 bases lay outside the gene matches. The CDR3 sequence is CSAPRAGALPAETQYF. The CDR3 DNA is TGCAGTGCTCCTCGAGCGGGGGCCCTTCCAGCGGAGACCCAGTACTTC.

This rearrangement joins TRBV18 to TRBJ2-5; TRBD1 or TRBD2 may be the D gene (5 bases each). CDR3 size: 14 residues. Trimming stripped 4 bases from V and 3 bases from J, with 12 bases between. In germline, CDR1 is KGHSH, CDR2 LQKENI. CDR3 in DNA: TGTGCCAGCTCACGGGACCGTGGGGAAGAGACCCAGTACTTC. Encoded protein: CASSRDRGEETQYF.

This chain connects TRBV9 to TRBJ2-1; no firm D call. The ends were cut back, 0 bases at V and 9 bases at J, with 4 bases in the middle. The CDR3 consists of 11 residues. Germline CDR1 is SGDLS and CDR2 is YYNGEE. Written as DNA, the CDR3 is TGTGCCAGCAGCGTAGGAAGTGAGCAGTTCTTC. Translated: CASSVGSEQFF.

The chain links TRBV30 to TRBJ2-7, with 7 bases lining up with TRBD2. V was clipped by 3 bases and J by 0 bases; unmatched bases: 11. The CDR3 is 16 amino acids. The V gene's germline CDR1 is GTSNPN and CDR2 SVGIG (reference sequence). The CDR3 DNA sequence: TGTGCCTGGAGCCGGGGGGTCCTGCCCCTCTCCTACGAGCAGTACGTC. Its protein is CAWSRGVLPLSYEQYV.

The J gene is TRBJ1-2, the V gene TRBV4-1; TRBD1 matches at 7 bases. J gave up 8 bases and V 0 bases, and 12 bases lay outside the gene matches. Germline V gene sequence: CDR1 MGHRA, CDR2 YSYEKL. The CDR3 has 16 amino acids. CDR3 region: CASSQDSGRGWQGYTF. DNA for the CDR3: TGCGCCAGCAGCCAAGATTCGGGCAGGGGGTGGCAAGGCTACACCTTC.

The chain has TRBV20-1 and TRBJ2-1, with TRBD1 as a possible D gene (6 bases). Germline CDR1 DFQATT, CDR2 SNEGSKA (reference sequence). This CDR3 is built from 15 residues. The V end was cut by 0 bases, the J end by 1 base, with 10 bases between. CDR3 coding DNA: TGCAGTGCTAGAGAGTCCCAGGGGTCCTACAATGAGCAGTTCTTC. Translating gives CSARESQGSYNEQFF.

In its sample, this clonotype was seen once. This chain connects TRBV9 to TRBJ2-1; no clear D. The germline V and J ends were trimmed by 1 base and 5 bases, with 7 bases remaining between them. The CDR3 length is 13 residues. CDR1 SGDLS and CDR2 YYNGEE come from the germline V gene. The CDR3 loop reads CASSVSTDNEQFF. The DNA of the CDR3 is TGTGCCAGCAGCGTATCAACGGACAATGAGCAGTTCTTC.

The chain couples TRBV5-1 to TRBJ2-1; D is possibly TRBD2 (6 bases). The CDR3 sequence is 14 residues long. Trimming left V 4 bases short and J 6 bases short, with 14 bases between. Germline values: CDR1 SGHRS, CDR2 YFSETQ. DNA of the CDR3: TGCGCCAGCAGCGCGGGACTCCCAGGCAATGAGCAGTTCTTC. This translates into CASSAGLPGNEQFF.

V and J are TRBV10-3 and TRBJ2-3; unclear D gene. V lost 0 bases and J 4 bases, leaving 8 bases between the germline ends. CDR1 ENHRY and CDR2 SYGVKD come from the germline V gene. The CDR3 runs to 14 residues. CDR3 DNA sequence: TGTGCCATCAGTGAGTCGTTGTCGGCAGATACGCAGTATTTT. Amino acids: CAISESLSADTQYF.

The CDR3 loop reads CASSIAGATSNTGELFF. In nucleotides, the CDR3 is TGTGCCAGTAGTATAGCGGGGGCTACCTCGAACACCGGGGAGCTGTTTTTT. The chain has TRBV19 and TRBJ2-2; D may match TRBD1 or TRBD2 (6 bases each). The CDR3 is made up of 17 amino acids. Germline V gives CDR1 LNHDA, CDR2 SQIVND (reference sequence). With 1 base removed from V and 0 bases from J, the gap between germline ends came to 12 bases.

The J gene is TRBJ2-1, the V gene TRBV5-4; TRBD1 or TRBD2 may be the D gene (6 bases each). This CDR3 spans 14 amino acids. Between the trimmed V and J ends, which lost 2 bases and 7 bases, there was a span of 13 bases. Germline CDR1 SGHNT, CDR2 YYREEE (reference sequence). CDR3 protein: CASSLQTGRNEQFF. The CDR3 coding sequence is TGTGCCAGCAGCTTACAAACAGGGAGGAATGAGCAGTTCTTC.

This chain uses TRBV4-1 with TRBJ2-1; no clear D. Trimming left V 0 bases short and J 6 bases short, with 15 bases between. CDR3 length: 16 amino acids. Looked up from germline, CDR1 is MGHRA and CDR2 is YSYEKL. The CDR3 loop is CASSQDIQKWSNEQFF. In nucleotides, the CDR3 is TGCGCCAGCAGCCAAGATATCCAGAAGTGGAGCAATGAGCAGTTCTTC.

The CDR3 DNA reads as TGCAGCGTTGCTAAAGCTGATGACACTGAAGCTTTCTTT. Translation gives CSVAKADDTEAFF. This chain connects TRBV29-1 to TRBJ1-1; D not certain. CDR1 is SQVTM and CDR2 is ANQGSEA in the germline V gene. This CDR3 comprises 13 residues. The germline V and J ends were trimmed by 4 bases and 3 bases, with 12 bases remaining between them.

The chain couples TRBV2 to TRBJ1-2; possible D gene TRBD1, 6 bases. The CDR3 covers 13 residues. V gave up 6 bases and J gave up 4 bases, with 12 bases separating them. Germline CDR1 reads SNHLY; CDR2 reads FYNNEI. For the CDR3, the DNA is TGTGCCAGCAGCGTGGACAGCTTCTATGGCTACACCTTC. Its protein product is CASSVDSFYGYTF.

CDR3 bases: TGCAGTGCTCGACTAATTATAAGCACAGATACGCAGTATTTT. Its protein product is CSARLIISTDTQYF. The chain employs TRBV20-1 and TRBJ2-3, with a tentative D call TRBD2 (5 bases). V was cut by 5 bases and J by 0 bases, with 12 bases left in between. This CDR3 contains 14 residues. CDR1 and CDR2 from the germline V gene are DFQATT and SNEGSKA (reference sequence).

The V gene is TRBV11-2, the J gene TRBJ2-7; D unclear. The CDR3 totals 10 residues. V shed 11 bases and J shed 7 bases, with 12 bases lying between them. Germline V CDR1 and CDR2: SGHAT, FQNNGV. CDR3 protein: CALSRREQYF. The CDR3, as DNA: TGTGCCCTTAGTAGGCGGGAGCAGTACTTC.

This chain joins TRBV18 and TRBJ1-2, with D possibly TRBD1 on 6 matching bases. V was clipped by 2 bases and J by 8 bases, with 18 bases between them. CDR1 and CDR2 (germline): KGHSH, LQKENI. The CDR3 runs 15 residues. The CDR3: CASSPVRGYDDGYTF. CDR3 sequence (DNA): TGTGCCAGCTCACCAGTAAGGGGGTACGATGACGGCTACACCTTC.